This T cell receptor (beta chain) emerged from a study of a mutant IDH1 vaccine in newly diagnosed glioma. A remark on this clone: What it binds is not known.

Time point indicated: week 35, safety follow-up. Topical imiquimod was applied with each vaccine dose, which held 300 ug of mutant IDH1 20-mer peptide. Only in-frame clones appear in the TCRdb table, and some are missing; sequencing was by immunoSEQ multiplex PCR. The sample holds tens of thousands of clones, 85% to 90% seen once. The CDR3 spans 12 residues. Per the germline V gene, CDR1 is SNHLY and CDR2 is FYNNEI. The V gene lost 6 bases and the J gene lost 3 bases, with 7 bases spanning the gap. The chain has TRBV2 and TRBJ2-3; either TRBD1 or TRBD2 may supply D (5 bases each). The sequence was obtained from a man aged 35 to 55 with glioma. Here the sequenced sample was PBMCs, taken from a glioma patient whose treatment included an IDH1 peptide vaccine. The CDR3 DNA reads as TGTGCCAGCAGGGGACGAACAGATACGCAGTATTTT. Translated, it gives CASRGRTDTQYF.